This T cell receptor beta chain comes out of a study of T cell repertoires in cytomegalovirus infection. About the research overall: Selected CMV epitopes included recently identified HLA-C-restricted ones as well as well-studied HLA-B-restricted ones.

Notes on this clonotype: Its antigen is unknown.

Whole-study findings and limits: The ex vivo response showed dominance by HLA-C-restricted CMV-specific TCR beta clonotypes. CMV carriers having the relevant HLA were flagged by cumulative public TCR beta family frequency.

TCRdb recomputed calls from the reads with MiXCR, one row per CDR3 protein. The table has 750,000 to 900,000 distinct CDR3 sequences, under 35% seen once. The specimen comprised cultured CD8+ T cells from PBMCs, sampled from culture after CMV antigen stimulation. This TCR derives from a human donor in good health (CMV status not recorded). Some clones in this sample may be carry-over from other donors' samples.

This chain's CDR3 is CASSGRAQGVTEAFF. The CDR3 DNA reads as TGTGCCAGCAGTGGCCGCGCTCAGGGAGTTACTGAAGCTTTCTTT. The V gene is TRBV12-3 or TRBV12-4, the J gene TRBJ1-1; D perhaps matches TRBD1 (5 bases). This CDR3 comprises 15 residues. V was cut by 5 bases and J by 5 bases, with 18 bases left in between.